This entry lists 30 T cell receptor beta chains sequenced from one sample in a study of yellow fever vaccine responses in identical twins. Each CDR3 protein is one row after TCRdb ran MiXCR on the RT-PCR reads. The table lists about 16,000 distinct CDR3 sequences, approximately 82% of them singletons. The sample in question was T cells from blood (PBMCs), unsorted or a sorted subset (not recorded which), obtained before or after yellow fever vaccination (not recorded which). These receptors came from a woman under 30 who received the yellow fever vaccine.

The rearrangement uses TRBV6-5 and TRBJ2-7; no definite D call. CDR3 length equals 14 residues. V was trimmed by 2 bases and J by 7 bases, leaving 15 bases between them. CDR1 and CDR2 from the germline V gene are MNHEY and SVGAGI. CDR3 sequence: CASSYELGMREQYF. CDR3 coding DNA: TGTGCCAGCAGTTACGAACTGGGGATGAGGGAGCAGTACTTC.

V is TRBV12-3 or TRBV12-4 and J is TRBJ2-5; no firm D call. This CDR3 contains 12 residues. The V and J ends lost 6 bases and 5 bases respectively, with 10 bases between them. CDR3 sequence reads: CASRSKMETQYF. The CDR3 region has the DNA TGTGCCAGCAGGTCAAAAATGGAGACCCAGTACTTC.

The rearrangement joins TRBV10-3 to TRBJ2-3; no reliable D call. This CDR3 contains 12 residues. Germline V lookup: CDR1 ENHRY, CDR2 SYGVKD. The V end lost 0 bases, the J end lost 6 bases, and 4 bases lay between the germline ends. The chain's CDR3 is CAISESRDTQYF. The CDR3, as DNA: TGTGCCATCAGTGAGTCCAGGGATACGCAGTATTTT.

The rearrangement uses TRBV24-1 and TRBJ2-7, with D possibly matching TRBD2 (5 bases). The CDR3 runs 13 residues. Germline values: CDR1 KGHDR, CDR2 SFDVKD. Trimming stripped 4 bases from V and 6 bases from J, with 12 bases between. The CDR3, as DNA: TGTGCCACCAGTGAGCCGGACGGGATCGAGCAGTACTTC. It is translated as CATSEPDGIEQYF.

V gene TRBV29-1 combines with J gene TRBJ2-6; no definite D call. V lost 7 bases and J 9 bases, leaving 16 bases between the germline ends. Per the germline V gene, CDR1 is SQVTM and CDR2 is ANQGSEA. This CDR3 has 13 residues. CDR3 sequence reads: CSGYSSGNNVLTF. CDR3 sequence (DNA): TGCAGCGGGTATTCCTCTGGGAACAACGTCCTGACTTTC. The variable domain in full, with the rest retrieved from reference TRBV29-1 and TRBJ2-6, is SAVISQKPSRDICQRGTSLTIQCQVDSQVTMMFWYRQQPGQSLTLIATANQGSEATYESGFVIDKFPISRPNLTFSTLTVSNMSPEDSSIYLCSGYSSGNNVLTFGAGSRLTVL.

The CDR3 reads CASRWDTEAFF. The DNA of the CDR3 is TGTGCCAGCAGATGGGACACTGAAGCTTTCTTT. J is TRBJ1-1 and V is TRBV6-1; no definite D call. The CDR3 length is 11 residues. Germline CDR1 is MNHNS and CDR2 is SASEGT. Between the trimmed V and J ends, which lost 6 bases and 3 bases, there was a span of 5 bases.

The gene calls are TRBV11-3 and TRBJ1-1; D uncertain. The CDR3 extends over 13 amino acids. V was trimmed by 4 bases and J by 4 bases, leaving 10 bases between them. The V gene's germline CDR1 is SGHNT and CDR2 YENEEA. CDR3 nucleotide sequence: TGTGCCAGCAGCTCCCCCGCTAGCACTGAAGCTTTCTTT. Amino acids: CASSSPASTEAFF.

V usage is TRBV20-1 and J usage is TRBJ1-5, with no clear D. The germline V gene encodes CDR1 DFQATT and CDR2 SNEGSKA (reference sequence). The CDR3 is 14 residues long. V gave up 0 bases and J gave up 6 bases, with 12 bases separating them. Here the CDR3 reads CSARDMGTGQPQHF. For the CDR3, the DNA is TGCAGTGCTAGAGATATGGGTACGGGTCAGCCCCAGCATTTT.

The rearrangement links TRBV15 to TRBJ2-7; TRBD2 is a possible D gene (5 bases). Germline loops: CDR1 LNHNV, CDR2 YYDKDF (reference sequence). This CDR3 comprises 14 residues. Trimming took off 0 bases at V and 4 bases at J, with 10 bases between the two ends. CDR3 sequence: CATSRDPRGYEQYF. The CDR3, as DNA: TGTGCCACCAGCAGAGACCCTCGGGGTTACGAGCAGTACTTC. Supplemented by reference TRBV15 and TRBJ2-7, the full variable domain reads DAMVIQNPRYQVTQFGKPVTLSCSQTLNHNVMYWYQQKSSQAPKLLFHYYDKDFNNEADTPDNFQSRRPNTSFCFLDIRSPGLGDTAMYLCATSRDPRGYEQYFGPGTRLTVT.

This sequence joins TRBV13 and TRBJ2-7, with TRBD1 identical over 9 bases. CDR3 length: 13 residues. Germline values: CDR1 PRHDT, CDR2 FYEKMQ (reference sequence). V dropped 6 bases and J dropped 7; count of bases not matched to a gene: 7. Here the CDR3 DNA reads TGTGCCAGCAGGGGGACAGGGCTCGGGGAGCAGTACTTC. Its translation is CASRGTGLGEQYF.

This clonotype occurred a few times. The rearrangement joins TRBV29-1 to TRBJ2-7; possible D gene TRBD1, 6 bases. Trimming removed 1 base at V and 2 bases at J, with 12 bases between. CDR1 SQVTM and CDR2 ANQGSEA come from the germline V gene. The CDR3 contains 14 residues. The CDR3 nucleotides read TGCAGCGTTGAAGTGCAGGACAGCACCTACGAGCAGTACTTC. It is translated as CSVEVQDSTYEQYF.

V gene TRBV2 combines with J gene TRBJ2-6, with 8 nucleotides matching TRBD1. The CDR3 runs to 16 residues. Trimming cost V 4 bases and J 2 bases; bases outside gene matches: 4. CDR1 is SNHLY, CDR2 FYNNEI, per germline. CDR3 in amino acids: CASSATGEPGANVLTF. The CDR3 DNA follows: TGTGCCAGCAGTGCGACAGGGGAACCTGGGGCCAACGTCCTGACTTTC. Full variable domain (remainder filled in from reference TRBV2 and TRBJ2-6): EPEVTQTPSHQVTQMGQEVILRCVPISNHLYFYWYRQILGQKVEFLVSFYNNEISEKSEIFDDQFSVERPDGSNFTLKIRSTKLEDSAMYFCASSATGEPGANVLTFGAGSRLTVL.

The V gene is TRBV29-1, the J gene TRBJ2-5; D unresolved. V was trimmed by 3 bases and J by 5 bases, leaving 10 bases between them. CDR1 is SQVTM, CDR2 ANQGSEA, per germline. The CDR3 contains 12 residues. CDR3 bases: TGCAGCGTTGACAAGGGATTCGAGACCCAGTACTTC. This codes for CSVDKGFETQYF.

The chain is built from TRBV7-3 and TRBJ2-1; D tentatively reads TRBD1 or TRBD2 (5 bases each). Germline CDR1 SGHTA, CDR2 FQGTGA. This CDR3 comprises 15 residues. Trimming took 1 base from V and 8 from J, leaving 15 bases between them. The CDR3 nucleotides read TGTGCCAGCAGCTTAAGGGACCTAAAGGCAGATGAGCAGTTCTTC. It codes for CASSLRDLKADEQFF.

V is TRBV20-1 and J is TRBJ2-5; maybe TRBD2 (5 bases). Germline values: CDR1 DFQATT, CDR2 SNEGSKA (reference sequence). The CDR3 covers 15 residues. V gave up 1 base and J gave up 5 bases, with 17 bases separating them. CDR3 nucleotides: TGCAGTGCTAGAGCTTCGGAGGAGGTTCAGGAGACCCAGTACTTC. Translating it yields CSARASEEVQETQYF.

This rearrangement joins TRBV11-3 to TRBJ2-2, with D unclear. This CDR3 comprises 14 residues. The germline CDR1 and CDR2 sequences are SGHNT and YENEEA. The V gene lost 6 bases and the J gene lost 4 bases, with 12 bases spanning the gap. This CDR3 reads CASRPDLFTGELFF. In DNA, the CDR3 is TGTGCCAGCAGGCCAGACTTGTTCACCGGGGAGCTGTTTTTT.

This clonotype was seen more than once but under ten times. The chain couples TRBV30 to TRBJ2-3; maybe TRBD2 (6 bases). V was cut by 1 base and J by 11 bases, with 13 bases left in between. Germline V gives CDR1 GTSNPN, CDR2 SVGIG (reference sequence). This CDR3 has 12 residues. CDR3 region: CAWSATGTVQYF. CDR3 DNA: TGTGCCTGGAGTGCAACCGGGACTGTGCAGTATTTT. Supplemented by reference TRBV30 and TRBJ2-3, the full variable domain reads SQTIHQWPATLVQPVGSPLSLECTVEGTSNPNLYWYRQAAGRGLQLLFYSVGIGQISSEVPQNLSASRPQDRQFILSSKKLLLSDSGFYLCAWSATGTVQYFGPGTRLTVL.

V and J are TRBV3-1 and TRBJ2-7, with TRBD2 matching over 7 bases. The CDR3 has 15 residues. Germline assignment: CDR1 LGHDT and CDR2 YNNKEL (reference sequence). Germline trimming cut 4 bases from V and 0 bases from J; bases unmatched to any gene: 6. The CDR3 DNA reads as TGTGCCAGCAGCCCAGCGGCTAGCGGCTCCTACGAGCAGTACTTC. Translation: CASSPAASGSYEQYF.

In nucleotides, the CDR3 is TGTGCCAGCAGCACCGGACTAGCGGGGGGTATCGATGAGCAGTTCTTC. Amino acid sequence: CASSTGLAGGIDEQFF. The rearrangement uses TRBV7-3 and TRBJ2-1, with 14 bases matching TRBD2. V lost 5 bases to trimming and J lost 8 bases; unmatched junction nucleotides: 8. Germline V gives CDR1 SGHTA, CDR2 FQGTGA. This CDR3 comprises 16 residues.

This clonotype was counted between two and nine times. The chain is built from TRBV5-4 and TRBJ1-5, with D perhaps matching TRBD1 (5 bases). V lost 0 bases to trimming and J lost 5 bases, with 12 bases between them. Germline V CDR1 and CDR2: SGHNT, YYREEE (reference sequence). The CDR3 sequence is 15 residues long. The CDR3 coding sequence is TGTGCCAGCAGCTTGGGCACAGGTAGGGATCAGCCCCAGCATTTT. Its translation: CASSLGTGRDQPQHF. Variable domain in full (rest from reference TRBV5-4 and TRBJ1-5): ETGVTQSPTHLIKTRGQQVTLRCSSQSGHNTVSWYQQALGQGPQFIFQYYREEENGRGNFPPRFSGLQFPNYSSELNVNALELDDSALYLCASSLGTGRDQPQHFGDGTRLSIL.

This clonotype was recorded once. V and J are TRBV29-1 and TRBJ2-2, with no clear D. Trimming removed 4 bases from V and 0 bases from J, with 9 bases in between. This CDR3 comprises 14 residues. Germline V gene sequence: CDR1 SQVTM, CDR2 ANQGSEA. CDR3 residues: CSVGTITNTGELFF. The CDR3 nucleotides read TGCAGCGTTGGGACCATTACGAACACCGGGGAGCTGTTTTTT.

The chain uses TRBV4-2 and TRBJ2-1; TRBD2 matches 11 bases. The V and J ends lost 2 bases and 2 bases, in that order; junction bases with no gene match: 8. This CDR3 has 18 residues. Germline CDR1 and CDR2: LGHNA and YNFKEQ. The CDR3 DNA follows: TGTGCCAGCAGCCAACTAGCGGGGGGCGCCAGCGCCTACAATGAGCAGTTCTTC. Residues: CASSQLAGGASAYNEQFF.

In its sample, this clonotype was seen a few times. The chain is built from TRBV18 and TRBJ2-3; D tentatively fits TRBD1 or TRBD2 (5 bases each). Deletions cut 2 bases from V and 2 bases from J, with 14 bases between. The CDR3 consists of 16 residues. Germline V gene data show CDR1 as KGHSH and CDR2 as LQKENI. CDR3 region: CASSPTELGTTDTQYF. The DNA for the CDR3 is TGTGCCAGCTCACCAACCGAGCTAGGGACCACAGATACGCAGTATTTT.

The chain has TRBV18 and TRBJ2-7; TRBD1 agrees at 9 bases. The CDR3 is 15 residues long. The V gene end was trimmed by 2 bases and the J gene end by 4 bases; junction bases not matched to a gene: 6. Germline assignment: CDR1 KGHSH and CDR2 LQKENI. As DNA, the CDR3 is TGTGCCAGCTCACCAAAAGGACAGGGGAGGTACGAGCAGTACTTC. It encodes CASSPKGQGRYEQYF.

The rearrangement uses TRBV4-1 and TRBJ2-7, with 7 bases fitting TRBD2. With 0 bases clipped from V and 3 bases from J, the junction kept 8 bases outside the gene matches. The germline V gene has CDR1 MGHRA and CDR2 YSYEKL. This CDR3 is 16 amino acids long. CDR3 region: CASSQDSSGKNYEQYF. CDR3 DNA: TGCGCCAGCAGCCAAGATTCTAGCGGCAAGAACTACGAGCAGTACTTC.

The chain couples TRBV11-1 to TRBJ1-1; 10 nucleotides agree with TRBD1. J gave up 3 bases and V 10 bases, and 5 bases lay outside the gene matches. Looked up from germline, CDR1 is SGHAT and CDR2 is FQDESV (reference sequence). The CDR3 runs to 13 residues. CDR3 loop: CAISGTGDTEAFF. The CDR3 DNA sequence: TGTGCCATTTCCGGGACAGGGGACACTGAAGCTTTCTTT.

The J gene is TRBJ1-1, the V gene TRBV4-1, with unresolved D. V dropped 0 bases and J dropped 5 bases, with 13 bases sitting between them. This CDR3 is 15 amino acids long. Looked up from germline, CDR1 is MGHRA and CDR2 is YSYEKL. The DNA of the CDR3 is TGCGCCAGCAGCCAAGATGAGGGAATCGGGACTGAAGCTTTCTTT. It codes for CASSQDEGIGTEAFF.

The V gene is TRBV20-1, the J gene TRBJ2-7; 7 positions match TRBD1. J was trimmed by 3 bases and V by 5 bases; bases with no gene match: 4. CDR3 length: 12 residues. From germline, CDR1 is DFQATT and CDR2 SNEGSKA (reference sequence). The CDR3, as DNA: TGCAGTGCTGCAAGGGGGCACTACGAGCAGTACTTC. Its translation: CSAARGHYEQYF.

This sequence joins TRBV29-1 and TRBJ2-7; D is ambiguous. CDR1 and CDR2 from the germline V gene are SQVTM and ANQGSEA. The CDR3 totals 13 residues. V lost 4 bases and J 5 bases, leaving 15 bases between the germline ends. The CDR3, as DNA: TGCAGCGTTGCTCACGGGCGTTTGGACGAGCAGTACTTC. It is translated as CSVAHGRLDEQYF.

CDR3 in amino acids: CASSQDKTLNQPQHF. In nucleotides, the CDR3 is TGCGCCAGCAGCCAAGATAAAACGCTCAATCAGCCCCAGCATTTT. The rearrangement uses TRBV4-1 and TRBJ1-5; D is undetermined. The CDR3 sequence is 15 residues long. Germline loops: CDR1 MGHRA, CDR2 YSYEKL. The germline V and J ends were trimmed by 0 bases and 3 bases, with 9 bases remaining between them.